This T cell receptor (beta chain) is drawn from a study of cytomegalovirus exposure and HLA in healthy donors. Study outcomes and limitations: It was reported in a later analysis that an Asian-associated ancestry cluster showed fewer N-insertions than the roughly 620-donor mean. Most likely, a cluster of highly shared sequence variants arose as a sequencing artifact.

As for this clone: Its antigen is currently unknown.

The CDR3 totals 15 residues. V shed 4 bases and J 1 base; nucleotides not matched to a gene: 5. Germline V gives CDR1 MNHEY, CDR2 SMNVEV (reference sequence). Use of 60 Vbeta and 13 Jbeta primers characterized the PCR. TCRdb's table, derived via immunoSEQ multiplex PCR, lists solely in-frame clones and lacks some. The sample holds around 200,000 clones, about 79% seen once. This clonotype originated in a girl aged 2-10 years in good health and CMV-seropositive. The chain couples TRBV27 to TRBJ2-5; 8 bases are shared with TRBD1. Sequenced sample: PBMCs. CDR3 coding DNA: TGTGCCAGCAGTTCCGGACAGGGCCCCCAAGAGACCCAGTACTTC. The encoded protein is CASSSGQGPQETQYF.